This T cell receptor (beta chain) was recovered during a study of shared clonotypes between healthy human individuals. The study, taken as a whole, reports: Relative to memory subsets, naive subsets generally showed larger estimated richness. Approximately 5.1% was the fraction of naive CD4 clonotypes found shared across a few donors. It was expected that sequencing depth would affect clonotype sharing among donors. Unshared clonotypes carried lower generation probabilities than those common to all four donors.

As concerns this clone: Its antigen is undetermined.

Trimming took 1 base from V and 3 from J, leaving 9 bases between them. The length of the CDR3 is 15 residues. CDR1 and CDR2 from the germline V gene are LNHNV and YYDKDF (reference sequence). CD45RO-negative cells were positively selected for CCR7, leaving out terminally differentiated effector memory CD45RA+ cells. TCRdb's table, derived via immunoSEQ multiplex PCR, lists solely in-frame clones and lacks some. Of some 800,000 clones detected, 80% to 95% appear once; the ten largest clones hold 20% to 30%. The material sequenced was naive CD8+ T cells sorted from blood. The chain couples TRBV15 to TRBJ2-2, with a possible D match to TRBD1 (6 bases). This clonotype originated in a man aged 25-45 years in good health. CDR3 region: CATSRARGYTGELFF. The DNA of the CDR3 is TGTGCCACCAGCAGAGCCAGGGGTTACACCGGGGAGCTGTTTTTT.